This T cell receptor (beta chain) was obtained from a study of blood T cell repertoires in COVID-19. Looking at the study overall: Italy, Spain and the United States were the sources of the convalescent and acute COVID-19 samples.

Regarding this clone: Other DNA sequences in the sample encode the same CDR3.

This table comes from immunoSEQ multiplex PCR, and its TCRdb copy is limited to in-frame clones, with some not included. In the table there are approximately 190,000 clones, around 90% of which are singletons. The TCR sequence derives from a man between 60 and 70 years old with active or convalescent COVID-19. Sequencing used peripheral blood.

CDR3 loop: CASSLQGAGYEQYF. The CDR3 bases are TGCGCCAGCAGTCTTCAGGGGGCCGGCTACGAGCAGTACTTC. The chain is built from TRBV5-1 and TRBJ2-7, with 8 positions matching TRBD1. The CDR3 has 14 amino acids. Germline lookup yields CDR1 SGHRS and CDR2 YFSETQ. Trimming took 5 bases from V and 3 from J; bases not matched to a gene: 7. The complete variable domain, with remaining parts taken from reference TRBV5-1 and TRBJ2-7, reads KAGVTQTPRYLIKTRGQQVTLSCSPISGHRSVSWYQQTPGQGLQFLFEYFSETQRNKGNFPGRFSGRQFSNSRSEMNVSTLELGDSALYLCASSLQGAGYEQYFGPGTRLTVT.